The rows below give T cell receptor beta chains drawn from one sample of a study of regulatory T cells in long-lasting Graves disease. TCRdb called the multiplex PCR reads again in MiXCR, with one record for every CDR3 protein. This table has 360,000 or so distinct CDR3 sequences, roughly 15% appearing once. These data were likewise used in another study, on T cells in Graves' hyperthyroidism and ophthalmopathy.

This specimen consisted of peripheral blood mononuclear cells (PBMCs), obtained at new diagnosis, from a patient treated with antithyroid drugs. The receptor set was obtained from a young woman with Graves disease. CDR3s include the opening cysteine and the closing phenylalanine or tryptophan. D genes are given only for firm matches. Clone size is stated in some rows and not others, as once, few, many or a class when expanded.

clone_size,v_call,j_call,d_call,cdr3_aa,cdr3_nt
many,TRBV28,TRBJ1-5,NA,CASSLSSGAVNQPQHF,TGTGCCAGCAGTTTATCTTCGGGGGCAGTGAATCAGCCCCAGCATTTT
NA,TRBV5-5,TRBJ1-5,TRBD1,CASSFGTGKSPQHF,TGTGCCAGCAGCTTTGGGACAGGGAAATCACCCCAGCATTTT
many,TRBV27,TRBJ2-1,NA,CASSPASDNEQFF,TGTGCCAGCAGCCCTGCGAGTGACAATGAGCAGTTCTTC
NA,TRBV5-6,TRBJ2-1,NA,CASSFGGLDNEQFF,TGTGCCAGCAGCTTTGGAGGGCTCGACAATGAGCAGTTCTTC
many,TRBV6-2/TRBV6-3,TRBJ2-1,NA,CASSPVRRSYNEQFF,TGTGCCAGCAGCCCCGTGAGGAGATCCTACAATGAGCAGTTCTTC
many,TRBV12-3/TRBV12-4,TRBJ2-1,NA,CASSLSLGGLYYNEQFF,TGTGCCAGCAGTTTAAGTTTAGGCGGCCTGTACTACAATGAGCAGTTCTTC
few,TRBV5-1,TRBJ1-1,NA,CASSLGWGSGNTEAFF,TGCGCCAGCAGCTTGGGGTGGGGCAGTGGGAACACTGAAGCTTTCTTT
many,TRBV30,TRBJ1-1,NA,CAWRTSGQTTEAFF,TGTGCCTGGAGGACCTCAGGACAAACCACTGAAGCTTTCTTT
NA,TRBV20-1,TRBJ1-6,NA,CSAIIAHQPYNSPLHF,TGCAGTGCTATTATAGCTCATCAGCCCTATAATTCACCCCTCCACTTT
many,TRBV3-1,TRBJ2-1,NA,CASTPLGRNEEQFF,TGTGCCAGCACCCCCCTGGGGCGGAACGAGGAGCAGTTCTTC